Below are 30 T cell receptor beta chains sequenced from a single sample in a study of blood T cell repertoires in COVID-19. Method: immunoSEQ multiplex PCR; TCRdb's copy keeps in-frame clones and lacks some. The sample shows roughly 170,000 clones, about 85% of them seen only once. The material sequenced was peripheral blood. These TCRs come from a man in his fifties or sixties with acute or convalescent COVID-19.

The rearrangement uses TRBV3-1 (or the pseudogene TRBV3-2) and TRBJ1-1; 9 nucleotides match TRBD1. CDR3 length: 14 amino acids. V shed 4 bases and J 4 bases; nucleotides not matched to a gene: 4. CDR1 and CDR2 (germline): LGHDT, YNNKEL (reference sequence). This CDR3 reads CASSPTGGSTEAFF. The CDR3 DNA is TGTGCCAGCAGCCCGACAGGGGGATCCACTGAAGCTTTCTTT.

This sequence joins TRBV4-1 and TRBJ1-4; 10 bases are shared with TRBD1. V lost 0 bases, J lost 6 bases, and 16 bases stayed unmatched. The V gene's germline CDR1 is MGHRA and CDR2 YSYEKL. This CDR3 spans 20 amino acids. The CDR3 sequence: CASSQDTGQGGRGSYEKLFF. DNA of the CDR3: TGCGCCAGCAGCCAAGATACTGGACAGGGGGGCCGCGGGAGCTATGAAAAACTGTTTTTT.

J is TRBJ1-1 and V is TRBV19; D might be TRBD1 (5 bases). The ends were cut back, 6 bases at V and 0 bases at J, with 14 bases in the middle. Germline CDR1 LNHDA, CDR2 SQIVND (reference sequence). The CDR3 consists of 15 residues. CDR3 region: CASSPFGRVNTEAFF. As DNA, the CDR3 is TGTGCCAGTAGCCCTTTCGGCAGGGTGAACACTGAAGCTTTCTTT.

The CDR3 coding sequence is TGTGCCAGCAGCGGGACAGGGTTAGGCTACACCTTC. Translating it yields CASSGTGLGYTF. The rearrangement links TRBV12-3 or TRBV12-4 to TRBJ1-2; 9 bases fit TRBD1. This CDR3 has 12 amino acids. The trim removed 6 bases at V and 8 bases at J, leaving 4 bases unmatched.

The chain combines TRBV6-6 with TRBJ1-5; 7 positions match TRBD1. The length of the CDR3 is 15 residues. In germline, CDR1 is MNHNY, CDR2 SVGAGI (reference sequence). Trimming cost V 2 bases and J 2 bases; bases outside gene matches: 3. The chain's CDR3 is CASSYQGQRNQPQHF. For the CDR3, the DNA is TGTGCCAGCAGTTACCAGGGACAGCGCAATCAGCCCCAGCATTTT.

This clone was seen only a few times. The chain carries TRBV6-2 or TRBV6-3 and TRBJ1-4; TRBD1 matches at 7 bases. This CDR3 contains 17 residues. Germline CDR1 reads MNHEY; CDR2 reads SVGEGT. Trimming cost V 5 bases and J 0 bases; bases outside gene matches: 9. Here the CDR3 DNA reads TGTGCCAGCAGTACGCTATCCGGGACAGCAACTAATGAAAAACTGTTTTTT. Protein sequence: CASSTLSGTATNEKLFF.

V is TRBV5-1 and J is TRBJ2-5, with 11 bases aligning to TRBD1. J gave up 4 bases and V 3 bases, and 8 bases lay outside the gene matches. The CDR3 is 16 residues long. Per germline, CDR1 SGHRS and CDR2 YFSETQ. The CDR3 reads CASSWTTGTGGETQYF. DNA of the CDR3: TGCGCCAGCAGCTGGACTACCGGGACAGGGGGAGAGACCCAGTACTTC.

The chain recombines TRBV19 with TRBJ1-3; D might be TRBD1 (6 bases). The V end was cut by 6 bases, the J end by 0 bases, with 18 bases between. The CDR3 extends over 17 amino acids. The germline gives CDR1 LNHDA, CDR2 SQIVND (reference sequence). The CDR3 bases are TGTGCCAGTAGGATGAGAGGGGGAACGAACTCTGGAAACACCATATATTTT. Amino acid sequence: CASRMRGGTNSGNTIYF.

The genes are TRBV7-9 and TRBJ2-5; a weak D match, TRBD1 (6 bases). The CDR3 is 14 amino acids. Trimming removed 2 bases from V and 5 bases from J, with 12 bases in between. CDR1 and CDR2 (germline): SEHNR, FQNEAQ (reference sequence). For the CDR3, the DNA is TGTGCCAGCAGCTTAAGGGACATGATGGAGACCCAGTACTTC. This gives the protein CASSLRDMMETQYF.

V gene TRBV19 combines with J gene TRBJ1-6; 8 nucleotides align to TRBD1. The CDR3 consists of 16 residues. CDR1 is LNHDA and CDR2 is SQIVND in the germline V gene (reference sequence). The V gene end was trimmed by 5 bases and the J gene end by 8 bases; junction bases not matched to a gene: 11. The CDR3, as DNA: TGTGCCAGTAGTTCATTTTCCGGGACAGGAGATTCACCCCTCCACTTT. Protein product: CASSSFSGTGDSPLHF.

The chain recombines TRBV4-2 with TRBJ2-3; 9 nucleotides align to TRBD1. The junction had 17 bases not matched to a gene; V was cut back by 4 bases and J by 0 bases. The CDR3 totals 20 residues. Germline V lookup: CDR1 LGHNA, CDR2 YNFKEQ. The CDR3 protein is CASSPYRHRQGDLSTDTQYF. CDR3 DNA sequence: TGTGCCAGCAGCCCCTACAGACACCGACAGGGGGACTTAAGCACAGATACGCAGTATTTT.

This clone appeared once. The CDR3 sequence: CASSPAPRGKGNYGYTF. CDR3 DNA: TGTGCCAGCAGCCCCGCCCCTAGGGGCAAGGGAAACTATGGCTACACCTTC. This chain connects TRBV7-3 to TRBJ1-2, with D possibly matching TRBD1 (5 bases). The CDR3 loop spans 17 amino acids. Trimming shortened V by 5 bases and J by 2 bases, and 21 bases separated the two germline ends. In germline, CDR1 is SGHTA, CDR2 FQGTGA.

This chain joins TRBV29-1 and TRBJ1-5, with 8 bases lining up with TRBD1. Germline values: CDR1 SQVTM, CDR2 ANQGSEA. This CDR3 is 13 amino acids long. The V gene end was trimmed by 4 bases and the J gene end by 7 bases; junction bases not matched to a gene: 6. This CDR3 reads CSVAGGAKQPQHF. DNA of the CDR3: TGCAGCGTTGCAGGGGGCGCGAAGCAGCCCCAGCATTTT.

The chain is built from TRBV11-2 and TRBJ2-1; D is ambiguous. The CDR3 has 15 amino acids. With 1 base removed from V and 7 bases from J, the gap between germline ends came to 14 bases. Per the germline V gene, CDR1 is SGHAT and CDR2 is FQNNGV. CDR3 residues: CASSLGLRLENEQFF. The DNA for the CDR3 is TGTGCCAGCAGCTTAGGGCTACGACTGGAAAATGAGCAGTTCTTC.

This sequence joins TRBV5-1 and TRBJ2-3; possible D gene TRBD2, 5 bases. The V end lost 3 bases, the J end lost 3 bases, and 11 bases lay between the germline ends. CDR1 and CDR2 (germline): SGHRS, YFSETQ. This CDR3 is built from 14 residues. CDR3 in DNA: TGCGCCAGCAGCTCCCTAGGGAGAACAGATACGCAGTATTTT. It is translated as CASSSLGRTDTQYF.

The chain links TRBV27 to TRBJ1-6; no clear D gene. Germline CDR1 reads MNHEY; CDR2 reads SMNVEV (reference sequence). The CDR3 extends over 12 amino acids. Trimming cost V 4 bases and J 9 bases, with 7 bases left between them. This CDR3 reads CASSYPGSPLHF. The CDR3, as DNA: TGTGCCAGCAGTTATCCGGGTTCACCCCTCCACTTT.

The chain joins TRBV3-1 (or the pseudogene TRBV3-2) to TRBJ2-3, with D unresolved. The CDR3 runs to 13 residues. The germline V gene encodes CDR1 LGHDT and CDR2 YNNKEL (reference sequence). Trimming removed 4 bases at V and 7 bases at J, with 12 bases between. The CDR3 here is CASSRASQHTQYF. For the CDR3, the DNA is TGTGCCAGCAGCCGGGCCAGTCAACATACGCAGTATTTT.

Remarks on this clone: This sample also contains other DNA sequences that code for the same CDR3. V usage is TRBV19 and J usage is TRBJ2-5; D ambiguous. This CDR3 contains 13 residues. CDR1 and CDR2 (germline): LNHDA, SQIVND (reference sequence). V dropped 2 bases and J dropped 1 base, with 5 bases sitting between them. CDR3 in DNA: TGTGCCAGTAGTATACCAGGCCAAGAGACCCAGTACTTC. This encodes CASSIPGQETQYF. Complete variable domain (other parts from reference TRBV19 and TRBJ2-5): DGGITQSPKYLFRKEGQNVTLSCEQNLNHDAMYWYRQDPGQGLRLIYYSQIVNDFQKGDIAEGYSVSREKKESFPLTVTSAQKNPTAFYLCASSIPGQETQYFGPGTRLLVL.

V gene TRBV6-1 combines with J gene TRBJ2-5; 8 bases match TRBD1. Per germline, CDR1 MNHNS and CDR2 SASEGT. The CDR3 covers 15 residues. V gave up 6 bases and J gave up 1 base; unmatched junction bases: 7. CDR3 in DNA: TGTGCCAGCAGACGTCCTGGACAGGGCCAAGAGACCCAGTACTTC. This translates into CASRRPGQGQETQYF.

V is TRBV27 and J is TRBJ1-4; D is possibly TRBD1 (5 bases). CDR3 length equals 15 residues. Germline V gene data show CDR1 as MNHEY and CDR2 as SMNVEV (reference sequence). The V end was cut by 6 bases, the J end by 3 bases, with 14 bases between. This chain's CDR3 is CASRRTRGSNEKLFF. The CDR3 nucleotides are TGTGCCAGCAGGAGGACCCGGGGGTCTAATGAAAAACTGTTTTTT.

CDR3 sequence: CASSRQALLGYTF. The CDR3, as DNA: TGTGCCAGTAGTAGACAGGCACTACTTGGCTACACCTTC. The chain couples TRBV19 to TRBJ1-2, with D perhaps TRBD1 (6 bases). The germline V gene has CDR1 LNHDA and CDR2 SQIVND (reference sequence). V was clipped by 4 bases and J by 7 bases, with 13 bases between them. The CDR3 sequence is 13 residues long.

This chain uses TRBV5-1 with TRBJ2-7; D perhaps matches TRBD2 (7 bases). V shed 5 bases and J shed 4 bases, with 16 bases lying between them. This CDR3 is 14 amino acids long. Per the germline V gene, CDR1 is SGHRS and CDR2 is YFSETQ. CDR3 residues: CASRGGAGLYEQYF. CDR3 bases: TGCGCCAGCAGGGGGGGGGCAGGGCTATACGAGCAGTACTTC.

The chain recombines TRBV25-1 with TRBJ1-1, with D perhaps matching TRBD1 (5 bases). With 6 bases removed from V and 11 bases from J, the gap between germline ends came to 19 bases. The germline V gene has CDR1 MGHDK and CDR2 SYGVNS. The CDR3 has 13 residues. CDR3 region: CASRNTRKGRAFF. The DNA of the CDR3 is TGTGCCAGCAGGAATACCAGAAAGGGGCGGGCTTTCTTT.

This chain connects TRBV14 to TRBJ1-1, with TRBD1 matching 10 bases. Trimming at V came to 0 bases and at J to 8 bases, leaving 3 bases not matched to a gene. Germline CDR1 and CDR2: SGHDN and FVKESK. The CDR3 sequence is 14 residues long. This chain's CDR3 is CASSQEGQGREAFF. The CDR3 region has the DNA TGTGCCAGCAGCCAAGAGGGACAGGGGAGAGAAGCTTTCTTT.

The J gene is TRBJ1-2, the V gene TRBV25-1; 9 bases align to TRBD1. The CDR3 spans 15 residues. The V segment lost 5 bases and the J segment 2 bases; nucleotides outside the gene matches: 6. Germline values: CDR1 MGHDK, CDR2 SYGVNS. The CDR3 DNA is TGTGCCAGCAGTCTCTCCGGGACAGGGAACTATGGCTACACCTTC. Translated, it gives CASSLSGTGNYGYTF.

The rearrangement joins TRBV19 to TRBJ1-6; TRBD1 matches 7 bases. The V segment lost 6 bases and the J segment 0 bases; nucleotides outside the gene matches: 11. This CDR3 region has 18 residues. Per the germline V gene, CDR1 is LNHDA and CDR2 is SQIVND (reference sequence). The CDR3 bases are TGTGCCAGTAGAACACCGAAGGGACAGAGCTCCTATAATTCACCCCTCCACTTT. This codes for CASRTPKGQSSYNSPLHF.

This chain connects TRBV7-9 to TRBJ2-1; 8 bases are a match to TRBD2. With V trimmed by 6 bases and J by 4 bases, 8 bases remained unmatched. Germline CDR1 SEHNR, CDR2 FQNEAQ (reference sequence). The length of the CDR3 is 15 residues. The DNA for the CDR3 is TGTGCCAGCAGTCCAACTAGCGGATCATACAATGAGCAGTTCTTC. This encodes CASSPTSGSYNEQFF.

This clone was seen only once. The chain carries TRBV6-5 and TRBJ1-2; 11 bases map to TRBD1. The CDR3 runs to 14 residues. Looked up from germline, CDR1 is MNHEY and CDR2 is SVGAGI. The J segment lost 8 bases and the V segment lost 5 bases, leaving 7 bases of the junction unmatched. Here the CDR3 reads CASSQDRGRGGYTF. The DNA of the CDR3 is TGTGCCAGCAGTCAGGACAGGGGGCGCGGGGGCTACACCTTC.

This rearrangement joins TRBV5-1 to TRBJ1-1; a possible D gene is TRBD1 (5 bases). CDR3 length: 14 amino acids. Trimming cost V 6 bases and J 1 base, with 13 bases left between them. The germline CDR1 and CDR2 sequences are SGHRS and YFSETQ. The CDR3 DNA is TGCGCCAGCACCCGTGCGGGGGGGAACACTGAAGCTTTCTTT. Amino acid sequence: CASTRAGGNTEAFF. Drawing the rest from reference TRBV5-1 and TRBJ1-1, the complete variable domain is KAGVTQTPRYLIKTRGQQVTLSCSPISGHRSVSWYQQTPGQGLQFLFEYFSETQRNKGNFPGRFSGRQFSNSRSEMNVSTLELGDSALYLCASTRAGGNTEAFFGQGTRLTVV.

The chain employs TRBV3-1 (or the pseudogene TRBV3-2) and TRBJ1-4; 7 nucleotides match TRBD1. Germline-derived CDR1 and CDR2 are LGHDT and YNNKEL (reference sequence). This CDR3 comprises 13 residues. The junction had 7 bases not matched to a gene; V was cut back by 5 bases and J by 10 bases. The CDR3 bases are TGTGCCAGCAGCACCCAGACAGGGACAAAACTGTTTTTT. It codes for CASSTQTGTKLFF.